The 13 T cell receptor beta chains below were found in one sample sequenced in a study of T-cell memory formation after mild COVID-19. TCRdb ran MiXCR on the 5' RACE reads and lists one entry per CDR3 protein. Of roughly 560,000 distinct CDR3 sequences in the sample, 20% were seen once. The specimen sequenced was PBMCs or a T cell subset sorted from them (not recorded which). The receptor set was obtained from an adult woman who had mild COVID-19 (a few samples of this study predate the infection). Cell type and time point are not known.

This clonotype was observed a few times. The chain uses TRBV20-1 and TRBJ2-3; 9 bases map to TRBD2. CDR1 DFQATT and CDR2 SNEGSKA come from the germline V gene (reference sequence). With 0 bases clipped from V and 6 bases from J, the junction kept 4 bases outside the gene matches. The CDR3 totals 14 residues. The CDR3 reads CSARDGAGGDTQYF. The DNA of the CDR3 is TGCAGTGCTAGAGACGGGGCGGGAGGGGATACGCAGTATTTT.

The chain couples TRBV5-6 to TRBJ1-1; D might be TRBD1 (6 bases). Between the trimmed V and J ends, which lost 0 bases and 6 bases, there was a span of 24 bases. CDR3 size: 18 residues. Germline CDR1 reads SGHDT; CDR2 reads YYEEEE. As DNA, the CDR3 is TGTGCCAGCAGCTTGGATGGGGGCAGTCCGGGGTCAGGGGCTGAAGCTTTCTTT. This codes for CASSLDGGSPGSGAEAFF. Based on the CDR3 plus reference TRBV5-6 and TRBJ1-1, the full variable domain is DAGVTQSPTHLIKTRGQQVTLRCSPKSGHDTVSWYQQALGQGPQFIFQYYEEEERQRGNFPDRFSGHQFPNYSSELNVNALLLGDSALYLCASSLDGGSPGSGAEAFFGQGTRLTVV.

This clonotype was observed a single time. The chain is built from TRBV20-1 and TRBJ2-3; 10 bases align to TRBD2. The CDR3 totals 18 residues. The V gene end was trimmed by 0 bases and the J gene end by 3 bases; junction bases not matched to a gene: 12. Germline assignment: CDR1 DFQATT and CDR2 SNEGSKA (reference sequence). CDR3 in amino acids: CSARDRLGSGRFTDTQYF. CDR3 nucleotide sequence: TGCAGTGCTAGAGACCGATTAGGTAGCGGGAGGTTTACAGATACGCAGTATTTT.

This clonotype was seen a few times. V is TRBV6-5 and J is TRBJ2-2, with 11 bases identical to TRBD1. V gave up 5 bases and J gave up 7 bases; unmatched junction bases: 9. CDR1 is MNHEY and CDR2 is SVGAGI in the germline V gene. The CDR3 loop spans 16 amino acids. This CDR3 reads CASSNGQGAIGGELFF. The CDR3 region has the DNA TGTGCCAGCAGTAACGGACAGGGGGCTATCGGCGGGGAGCTGTTTTTT.

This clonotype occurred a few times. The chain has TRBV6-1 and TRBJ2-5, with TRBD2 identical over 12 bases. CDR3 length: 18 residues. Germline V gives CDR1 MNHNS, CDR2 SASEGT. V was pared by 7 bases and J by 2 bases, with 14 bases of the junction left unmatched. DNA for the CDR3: TGTGCCAGCACACGCACAGAAAGGACTAGCGGGGCTCAAGAGACCCAGTACTTC. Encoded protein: CASTRTERTSGAQETQYF.

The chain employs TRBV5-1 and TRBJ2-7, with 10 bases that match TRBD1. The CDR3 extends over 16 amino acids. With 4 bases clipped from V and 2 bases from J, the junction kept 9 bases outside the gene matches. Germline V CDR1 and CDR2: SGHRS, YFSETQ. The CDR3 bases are TGCGCCAGCAGCAACATCCGGGACAGGGGCCCCTACGAGCAGTACTTC. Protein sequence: CASSNIRDRGPYEQYF.

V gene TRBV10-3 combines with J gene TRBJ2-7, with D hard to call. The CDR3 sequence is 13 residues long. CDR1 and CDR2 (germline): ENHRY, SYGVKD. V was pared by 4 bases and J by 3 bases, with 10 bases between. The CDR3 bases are TGTGCCATCAGTGCACGGCTACACTACGAGCAGTACTTC. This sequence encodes CAISARLHYEQYF.

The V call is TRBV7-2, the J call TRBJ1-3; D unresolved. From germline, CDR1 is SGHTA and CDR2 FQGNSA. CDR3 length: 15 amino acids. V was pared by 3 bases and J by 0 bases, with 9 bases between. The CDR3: CASSLRRSSGNTIYF. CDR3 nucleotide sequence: TGTGCCAGCAGCTTGCGGCGGTCCTCTGGAAACACCATATATTTT. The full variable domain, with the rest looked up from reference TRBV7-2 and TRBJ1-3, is GAGVSQSPSNKVTEKGKDVELRCDPISGHTALYWYRQSLGQGLEFLIYFQGNSAPDKSGLPSDRFSAERTGGSVSTLTIQRTQQEDSAVYLCASSLRRSSGNTIYFGEGSWLTVV.

For the CDR3, the DNA is TGTGCCAGCAGCTTCGGGCTTAAGGGGAACATTCAGTACTTC. Translation: CASSFGLKGNIQYF. This sequence joins TRBV11-3 and TRBJ2-4; perhaps TRBD1 as D (5 bases). The V and J ends lost 3 bases and 7 bases respectively, with 13 bases between them. The CDR3 extends over 14 amino acids. The germline gives CDR1 SGHNT, CDR2 YENEEA. Drawing the rest from reference TRBV11-3 and TRBJ2-4, the complete variable domain is EAGVVQSPRYKIIEKKQPVAFWCNPISGHNTLYWYLQNLGQGPELLIRYENEEAVDDSQLPKDRFSAERLKGVDSTLKIQPAELGDSAVYLCASSFGLKGNIQYFGAGTRLSVL.

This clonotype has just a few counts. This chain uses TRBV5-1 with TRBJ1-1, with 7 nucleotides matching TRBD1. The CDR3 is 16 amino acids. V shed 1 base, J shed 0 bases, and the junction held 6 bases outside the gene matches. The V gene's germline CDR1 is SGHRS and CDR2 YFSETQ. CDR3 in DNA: TGCGCCAGCAGCTTGTCAGGGGGGAAAATGAACACTGAAGCTTTCTTT. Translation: CASSLSGGKMNTEAFF. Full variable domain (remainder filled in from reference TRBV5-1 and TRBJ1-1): KAGVTQTPRYLIKTRGQQVTLSCSPISGHRSVSWYQQTPGQGLQFLFEYFSETQRNKGNFPGRFSGRQFSNSRSEMNVSTLELGDSALYLCASSLSGGKMNTEAFFGQGTRLTVV.

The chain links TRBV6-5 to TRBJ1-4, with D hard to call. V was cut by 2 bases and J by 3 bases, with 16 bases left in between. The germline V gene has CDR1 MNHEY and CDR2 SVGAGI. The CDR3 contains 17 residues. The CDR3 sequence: CASSYHNLGVPNEKLFF. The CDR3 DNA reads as TGTGCCAGCAGTTACCATAATCTTGGGGTACCTAATGAAAAACTGTTTTTT.

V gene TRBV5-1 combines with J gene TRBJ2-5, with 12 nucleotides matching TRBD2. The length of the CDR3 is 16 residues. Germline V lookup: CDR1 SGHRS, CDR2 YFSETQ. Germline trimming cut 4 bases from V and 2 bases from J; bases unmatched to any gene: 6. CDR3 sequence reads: CASSPGGTSGQETQYF. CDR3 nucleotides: TGCGCCAGCAGCCCGGGAGGGACTAGCGGGCAAGAGACCCAGTACTTC.

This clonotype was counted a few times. The CDR3 here is CASRPRVLKGDTQYF. The CDR3 nucleotides read TGTGCCAGCAGGCCCCGTGTGTTAAAAGGAGATACGCAGTATTTT. This chain uses TRBV7-9 with TRBJ2-3; D gene uncertain. The CDR3 spans 15 residues. Germline V gives CDR1 SEHNR, CDR2 FQNEAQ (reference sequence). The V gene lost 6 bases and the J gene lost 5 bases, with 18 bases spanning the gap.